The entry that follows covers one T cell receptor (beta chain) sequence. The sample is drawn from a study of blood T cell repertoires in COVID-19. Study summary: Sites in the United States, Italy and Spain provided acute and convalescent COVID-19 samples. T cells, B-cell-depleted T cells, or PBMCs provided the cDNA or gDNA that served as material.

Per the original methods: Amplification of reference gene primers provided the estimated nucleated cell counts. Produced via immunoSEQ multiplex PCR; TCRdb's table is partial and in-frame only. V and J calls plus clone size are reproduced from that table; the DNA served to infer D and trimming. The sample has 50,000 or so clones, about 90% seen once; the top ten hold around a sixth. Germline values: CDR1 SNHLY, CDR2 FYNNEI. V gave up 7 bases and J gave up 0 bases; unmatched junction bases: 8. CDR3 length: 16 residues. This receptor was identified in a human donor with active COVID-19. The donor label of this sample is uncertain. V gene TRBV2 combines with J gene TRBJ2-2; TRBD2 agrees at 7 bases. Specimen: peripheral blood. The CDR3 protein is CASKRNRGANTGELFF. CDR3 bases: TGTGCCAGCAAGCGCAACCGGGGGGCGAACACCGGGGAGCTGTTTTTT.